The rows below give T cell receptor beta chains drawn from one sample of a study of cytomegalovirus exposure and HLA in healthy donors. Profiled with immunoSEQ multiplex PCR; TCRdb holds only in-frame clones, not every one. Of under 250,000 clones listed, more than 60% are singletons. The sequencing sample was made of PBMCs. The source of these receptors is a man aged 45-65 years in good health and CMV-seronegative. The CDR3 runs from the conserved cysteine through the conserved F or W. Each record gives: D gene, V gene, clone size, J gene, CDR3 DNA, CDR3 protein. A D gene is named only where the DNA matches it firmly. Size tells how often a clone was seen (once, few, many) or the class of an expanded clone, and some rows leave it out.

.	TRBV30	.	TRBJ2-1	TGTGCCTGGACAACCAGTGGAGCGGGCCACGGGGTAGGGCAGTTCTTC	CAWTTSGAGHGVGQFF
.	TRBV6-5	.	TRBJ1-2	TGTGCCAGCAGTTTAACGGGAGGGGGGGAGTATGGCTACACCTTC	CASSLTGGGEYGYTF
TRBD1	TRBV27	once	TRBJ2-1	TGTGCCAGCAGTCTTGACAGGGTCAATGAGCAGTTCTTC	CASSLDRVNEQFF
TRBD1	TRBV15	.	TRBJ1-2	TGTGCCACCAGCAGAGTCGGACAGGGACCTGGCTACACCTTC	CATSRVGQGPGYTF
.	TRBV4-1	.	TRBJ2-7	TGCGCCAGCAGCCAGCTTGGTAGATCCTACGAGCAGTACTTC	CASSQLGRSYEQYF
.	TRBV7-9	.	TRBJ2-7	TGTTCCAGCAGCTTAACAACAGGCTTATACGAGCAGTACTTC	CSSSLTTGLYEQYF
.	TRBV5-4	.	TRBJ2-3	TGTGCCAGCAACAAGGGCGGAGGAAAGGCAGATACGCAGTATTTC	CASNKGGGKADTQYF
TRBD1	TRBV29-1	.	TRBJ1-1	TGCAGCGCAGGACAGGGGGGAGTTGAAGCTTTCTTT	CSAGQGGVEAFF
TRBD2	TRBV5-1	.	TRBJ2-5	TGCGCCAGCGCTAATGTAGCGGGAAGGAGAGAGACCCAGTACTTC	CASANVAGRRETQYF
.	TRBV10-3	.	TRBJ2-3	TGTGCCATCAGTGAGAGGTGGGAGGCGGCAGATACGCAGTATTTT	CAISERWEAADTQYF
TRBD1	TRBV10-3	.	TRBJ1-6	TGTGCCATACGACAGGGTGTTCAGAATTCACCCCTCCACTTT	CAIRQGVQNSPLHF
TRBD1	TRBV29-1	.	TRBJ2-2	TGCAGCGTTCCGGACAGGGGGAACACCGGGGAGCTGTTTTTT	CSVPDRGNTGELFF
TRBD1	TRBV5-1	.	TRBJ2-1	TGCGCCAGCAGCTTGGCCGTGGGGACAGGGGCCTACAATGAGCAGTTCTTC	CASSLAVGTGAYNEQFF
TRBD1	TRBV6-4	once	TRBJ2-2	TGTGCCAGCAGAGGGACAGGGAACACCGGGGAGCTGTTTTTT	CASRGTGNTGELFF